Presented here are 30 T cell receptor beta chains from one specimen sequenced in a study of blood T cell repertoires in COVID-19. Repertoires were generated with immunoSEQ multiplex PCR, while TCRdb's copy carries only in-frame clones and drops some. The sample has some 60,000 clones, around 86% seen once; the top ten hold 1%. What was sequenced was peripheral blood. The receptors here all came from a man in his 70s with acute or convalescent COVID-19.

The V gene is TRBV14, the J gene TRBJ1-5, with unresolved D. CDR3 length equals 12 residues. The V gene's germline CDR1 is SGHDN and CDR2 FVKESK. Trimming left V 6 bases short and J 6 bases short, with 9 bases between. In DNA form, the CDR3 reads TGTGCCAGCAGTCGAGCGGGTCAGCCCCAGCATTTT. Encoded protein: CASSRAGQPQHF. Full variable domain (rest looked up from reference TRBV14 and TRBJ1-5): EAGVTQFPSHSVIEKGQTVTLRCDPISGHDNLYWYRRVMGKEIKFLLHFVKESKQDESGMPNNRFLAERTGGTYSTLKVQPAELEDSGVYFCASSRAGQPQHFGDGTRLSIL.

The J gene is TRBJ2-1, the V gene TRBV21-1; no DNA check was done on the table's D call, TRBD1. TRBV21-1 is a known pseudogene. This CDR3 has 16 residues. The CDR3 loop is CASSKCSLRGYNEQFF. The DNA of the CDR3 is TGTGCCAGCAGCAAATGTAGCCTCAGGGGGTACAATGAGCAGTTCTTC.

This chain joins TRBV18 and TRBJ1-5; a weak D match, TRBD1 (5 bases). The CDR3 totals 13 residues. Germline V gene sequence: CDR1 KGHSH, CDR2 LQKENI. V lost 2 bases and J 6 bases, leaving 8 bases between the germline ends. The CDR3 protein is CASSPTGVQPQHF. The CDR3, as DNA: TGTGCCAGCTCACCAACGGGGGTTCAGCCCCAGCATTTT.

The table lists this clone with many counts. The genes are TRBV18 and TRBJ2-1; 9 nucleotides line up with TRBD2. Germline V gene lookup returns CDR1 KGHSH and CDR2 LQKENI. J lost 4 bases, V lost 6 bases, and 13 bases had no gene match. The CDR3 length is 17 residues. CDR3 loop: CASSKPPGGRGYNEQFF. The CDR3 DNA sequence: TGTGCCAGCTCCAAACCGCCCGGCGGGAGGGGATACAATGAGCAGTTCTTC.

The chain has TRBV7-8 and TRBJ2-1, with TRBD1 matching 7 bases. Germline values: CDR1 SGHVS, CDR2 FQNEAQ. V dropped 1 base and J dropped 8; count of bases not matched to a gene: 5. This CDR3 has 14 amino acids. The CDR3 reads CASSLDRQGHEQFF. CDR3 nucleotide sequence: TGTGCCAGCAGCTTAGACAGACAGGGCCATGAGCAGTTCTTC.

The chain has TRBV11-2 and TRBJ1-2, with D perhaps matching TRBD1 (5 bases). V dropped 4 bases and J dropped 4 bases, with 16 bases sitting between them. Per the germline V gene, CDR1 is SGHAT and CDR2 is FQNNGV. This CDR3 contains 15 residues. Written as DNA, the CDR3 is TGTGCCAGCAGCTCCTTTCTCAGGGAAAGCTATGGCTACACCTTC. The encoded protein is CASSSFLRESYGYTF.

The chain joins TRBV27 to TRBJ2-7, with 9 bases identical to TRBD2. The CDR3 consists of 19 residues. Trimming took 6 bases from V and 1 from J; bases not matched to a gene: 19. Germline-derived CDR1 and CDR2 are MNHEY and SMNVEV (reference sequence). CDR3 sequence: CASSAQVGLSGRRSYEQYF. The CDR3 coding sequence is TGTGCCAGCAGCGCGCAGGTGGGCCTCAGCGGGAGGAGGTCCTACGAGCAGTACTTC.

This clone appeared once. At one end, the junction sequence differs from germline, possibly due to a read error. The V call is TRBV29-1, the J call TRBJ1-1; D ambiguous. Germline V gene lookup returns CDR1 SQVTM and CDR2 ANQGSEA. This CDR3 region has 13 residues. The CDR3 here is CSVEGHLNTEAFF. CDR3 DNA: TGCAGCGTCGAAGGTCATTTGAACACTGAAGCTTTCTTT.

The sample holds a few counts of this clone. The chain uses TRBV11-2 and TRBJ2-7; D gene unclear. V gave up 0 bases and J gave up 0 bases, with 6 bases separating them. CDR3 length equals 14 residues. Per germline, CDR1 SGHAT and CDR2 FQNNGV. CDR3 sequence (DNA): TGTGCCAGCAGCTTAGATGTGAGCTCCTACGAGCAGTACTTC. Translation: CASSLDVSSYEQYF.

The chain joins TRBV28 to TRBJ2-7; TRBD1 matches 7 bases. After removal of 7 bases from V and 0 bases from J, the junction contained 9 bases not matched to a gene. Germline-derived CDR1 and CDR2 are MDHEN and SYDVKM. The CDR3 is 15 amino acids. CDR3 nucleotides: TGTGCCAGCAAACAAGGGGGCCGCCACTCCTACGAGCAGTACTTC. This codes for CASKQGGRHSYEQYF.

The V and J genes are TRBV15 and TRBJ2-1; 8 nucleotides agree with TRBD2. The V gene's germline CDR1 is LNHNV and CDR2 YYDKDF (reference sequence). V lost 0 bases to trimming and J lost 9 bases; unmatched junction nucleotides: 1. This CDR3 comprises 13 residues. The CDR3 coding sequence is TGTGCCACCAGCAGAGATCGGGGGGGTGAGCAGTTCTTC. Amino acids: CATSRDRGGEQFF.

J is TRBJ2-2 and V is TRBV7-6; D ambiguous. Trimming took 5 bases from V and 3 from J, leaving 13 bases between them. Germline lookup yields CDR1 SGHVS and CDR2 FNYEAQ. The CDR3 has 15 amino acids. CDR3 amino acids: CASSLKPPYTGELFF. CDR3 nucleotides: TGTGCCAGCAGCCTCAAGCCGCCGTACACCGGGGAGCTGTTTTTT. Drawing the rest from reference TRBV7-6 and TRBJ2-2, the complete variable domain is GAGVSQSPRYKVTKRGQDVALRCDPISGHVSLYWYRQALGQGPEFLTYFNYEAQQDKSGLPNDRFSAERPEGSISTLTIQRTEQRDSAMYRCASSLKPPYTGELFFGEGSRLTVL.

V gene TRBV14 combines with J gene TRBJ1-5; a possible D gene is TRBD1 (6 bases). Trimming removed 3 bases at V and 0 bases at J, with 15 bases between. This CDR3 region has 17 residues. From germline, CDR1 is SGHDN and CDR2 FVKESK. The CDR3 is CASSQGARGYSNQPQHF. The CDR3 bases are TGTGCCAGCAGCCAGGGGGCGCGGGGGTATAGCAATCAGCCCCAGCATTTT. The complete variable domain, with remaining parts taken from reference TRBV14 and TRBJ1-5, reads EAGVTQFPSHSVIEKGQTVTLRCDPISGHDNLYWYRRVMGKEIKFLLHFVKESKQDESGMPNNRFLAERTGGTYSTLKVQPAELEDSGVYFCASSQGARGYSNQPQHFGDGTRLSIL.

This clone was counted at least ten times. V is TRBV20-1 and J is TRBJ2-5; 9 bases line up with TRBD2. V lost 3 bases, J lost 5 bases, and 7 bases stayed unmatched. This CDR3 contains 14 residues. Germline V lookup: CDR1 DFQATT, CDR2 SNEGSKA (reference sequence). CDR3 in amino acids: CSASRREGTETQYF. CDR3 sequence (DNA): TGCAGTGCTAGTAGGCGGGAGGGGACGGAGACCCAGTACTTC.

The V and J genes are TRBV5-4 and TRBJ2-3; D call uncertain. CDR3 length equals 15 residues. V was cut by 6 bases and J by 6 bases, with 20 bases left in between. Germline lookup yields CDR1 SGHNT and CDR2 YYREEE (reference sequence). In DNA form, the CDR3 reads TGTGCCAGCACCCCCGGGTCCTCTAAAGGCGATACGCAGTATTTT. It codes for CASTPGSSKGDTQYF.

J is TRBJ2-5 and V is TRBV7-8; the D is unclear. CDR3 length equals 11 residues. V shed 3 bases and J shed 3 bases, with 2 bases lying between them. Per germline, CDR1 SGHVS and CDR2 FQNEAQ. CDR3 nucleotides: TGTGCCAGCAGCTTTAAAGAGACCCAGTACTTC. Protein product: CASSFKETQYF.

This chain uses TRBV28 with TRBJ2-1, with 9 positions matching TRBD1. The CDR3 is 15 residues long. With V trimmed by 5 bases and J by 6 bases, 8 bases remained unmatched. CDR1 is MDHEN, CDR2 SYDVKM, per germline. In nucleotides, the CDR3 is TGTGCCAGCAGTCAACCGGGACAGGGCCTCAATGAGCAGTTCTTC. Amino acids: CASSQPGQGLNEQFF.

The chain combines TRBV19 with TRBJ2-7; 8 nucleotides match TRBD1. J was trimmed by 4 bases and V by 5 bases; bases with no gene match: 4. Germline CDR1 and CDR2: LNHDA and SQIVND (reference sequence). This CDR3 has 13 residues. CDR3: CASSLRQGYEQYF. In nucleotides, the CDR3 is TGTGCCAGTAGTCTCAGACAGGGGTACGAGCAGTACTTC.

The chain couples TRBV25-1 to TRBJ1-2, with TRBD1 as a possible D gene (5 bases). Germline CDR1 MGHDK, CDR2 SYGVNS. V lost 8 bases and J lost 1, with 11 bases in between. CDR3 length: 13 residues. In DNA form, the CDR3 reads TGTGCCAGCGTGGGACTTCTTAACTATGGCTACACCTTC. It translates to CASVGLLNYGYTF.

V gene TRBV5-1 combines with J gene TRBJ1-1, with unresolved D. Trimming removed 4 bases from V and 8 bases from J, with 12 bases in between. Germline V CDR1 and CDR2: SGHRS, YFSETQ. The CDR3 consists of 12 residues. CDR3 in amino acids: CASSTAGSEAFF. CDR3 nucleotide sequence: TGCGCCAGCAGCACGGCCGGGTCAGAAGCTTTCTTT. Looking up the rest from reference TRBV5-1 and TRBJ1-1 gives the full variable domain: KAGVTQTPRYLIKTRGQQVTLSCSPISGHRSVSWYQQTPGQGLQFLFEYFSETQRNKGNFPGRFSGRQFSNSRSEMNVSTLELGDSALYLCASSTAGSEAFFGQGTRLTVV.

For this clone: This same CDR3 is encoded by further DNA sequences in the sample. This chain uses TRBV9 with TRBJ1-6; TRBD1 agrees at 7 bases. The CDR3 has 16 amino acids. In germline, CDR1 is SGDLS, CDR2 YYNGEE. With 0 bases clipped from V and 5 bases from J, the junction kept 5 bases outside the gene matches. CDR3 amino acids: CASSVGPGTDNSPLHF. The CDR3 DNA sequence: TGTGCCAGCAGCGTAGGCCCTGGGACAGATAATTCACCCCTCCACTTT.

This clone was observed a handful of times. V is TRBV5-1 and J is TRBJ2-7, with 9 positions matching TRBD1. The V gene end was trimmed by 4 bases and the J gene end by 4 bases; junction bases not matched to a gene: 6. Per the germline V gene, CDR1 is SGHRS and CDR2 is YFSETQ. The CDR3 is 14 residues long. CDR3 bases: TGCGCCAGCAGCCGGGGACAGGGTGGATACGAGCAGTACTTC. It is translated as CASSRGQGGYEQYF.

The V call is TRBV5-1, the J call TRBJ1-3; tentatively, D is TRBD1 (5 bases). Germline V gene data show CDR1 as SGHRS and CDR2 as YFSETQ. The CDR3 has 15 residues. Trimming removed 4 bases from V and 1 base from J, with 12 bases in between. The CDR3 DNA sequence: TGCGCCAGCAGCGCTAACGGGGGGTCTGGAAACACCATATATTTT. Translation gives CASSANGGSGNTIYF. Together with reference TRBV5-1 and TRBJ1-3, the CDR3 gives the full variable domain: KAGVTQTPRYLIKTRGQQVTLSCSPISGHRSVSWYQQTPGQGLQFLFEYFSETQRNKGNFPGRFSGRQFSNSRSEMNVSTLELGDSALYLCASSANGGSGNTIYFGEGSWLTVV.

The rearrangement uses TRBV28 and TRBJ1-1; 10 bases line up with TRBD1. The V and J ends lost 2 bases and 12 bases, in that order; junction bases with no gene match: 3. CDR3 size: 12 residues. Per the germline V gene, CDR1 is MDHEN and CDR2 is SYDVKM. The CDR3 loop is CASSLRGQGSFF. The CDR3 nucleotides read TGTGCCAGCAGTTTAAGGGGACAGGGGTCTTTCTTT.

The chain couples TRBV19 to TRBJ2-7; 8 bases match TRBD1. The CDR3 loop spans 14 amino acids. V shed 5 bases, J shed 5 bases, and the junction held 8 bases outside the gene matches. Looked up from germline, CDR1 is LNHDA and CDR2 is SQIVND (reference sequence). CDR3 in amino acids: CASSAQTGVNEQYF. CDR3 DNA: TGTGCCAGTAGTGCCCAGACAGGGGTCAACGAGCAGTACTTC.

This chain uses TRBV27 with TRBJ1-6, with D unclear. The V end lost 8 bases, the J end lost 9 bases, and 20 bases lay between the germline ends. Germline CDR1 is MNHEY and CDR2 is SMNVEV (reference sequence). This CDR3 is built from 15 residues. As DNA, the CDR3 is TGTGCCAGCGTCCGTAAAGCCCCACAGAGTTCACCCCTCCACTTT. Amino acid sequence: CASVRKAPQSSPLHF.

This rearrangement joins TRBV27 to TRBJ2-7, with 8 bases matching TRBD2. With 6 bases clipped from V and 0 bases from J, the junction kept 4 bases outside the gene matches. The CDR3 runs to 14 residues. CDR1 and CDR2 from the germline V gene are MNHEY and SMNVEV (reference sequence). DNA of the CDR3: TGTGCCAGCAGGACTAGCGAGAGCTCCTACGAGCAGTACTTC. Its translation is CASRTSESSYEQYF.

The chain is built from TRBV6-5 and TRBJ2-5, with 14 bases identical to TRBD2. Germline CDR1 is MNHEY and CDR2 is SVGAGI. The ends lost 4 bases at V and 7 bases at J; junction bases unmatched: 8. CDR3 length: 16 residues. The CDR3 reads CASSSGTSGSFGTQYF. CDR3 bases: TGTGCCAGCAGTTCTGGGACTAGCGGGAGCTTCGGGACCCAGTACTTC.

The V gene is TRBV28, the J gene TRBJ1-2; TRBD1 is a possible D gene (6 bases). Germline CDR1 MDHEN, CDR2 SYDVKM. V was cut by 11 bases and J by 2 bases, with 12 bases left in between. The CDR3 spans 12 residues. The CDR3 region has the DNA TGTGCCGCTACAGGGTCGAACTATGGCTACACCTTC. Protein sequence: CAATGSNYGYTF.

V and J are TRBV5-1 and TRBJ2-7; perhaps TRBD1 as D (5 bases). Germline lookup yields CDR1 SGHRS and CDR2 YFSETQ. The germline V and J ends were trimmed by 4 bases and 2 bases, with 13 bases remaining between them. The CDR3 extends over 14 amino acids. CDR3 sequence: CASSPGASTYEQYF. In DNA, the CDR3 is TGCGCCAGCAGCCCTGGGGCCTCGACCTACGAGCAGTACTTC.